Below are 24 T cell receptor beta chains sequenced from a single sample in a study of graft-versus-host responses after intestinal transplantation. Graft tissue processing released intraepithelial and lamina propria lymphocytes. TCRdb's table, derived via immunoSEQ multiplex PCR, lists solely in-frame clones and lacks some. The table shows fewer than 25,000 clones, with around 80% occurring only once. Sequenced material: ileum tissue, taken 12 days after intestinal transplant. The source is a human patient who received an intestinal transplant, so some T cells may come from the graft donor.

The chain couples TRBV2 to TRBJ2-1; D unresolved. In germline, CDR1 is SNHLY, CDR2 FYNNEI. Trimming removed 4 bases from V and 3 bases from J, with 7 bases in between. The CDR3 length is 13 residues. The CDR3 sequence is CASSGLVYNEQFF. The DNA for the CDR3 is TGTGCCAGCAGTGGTCTTGTCTACAATGAGCAGTTCTTC.

This sequence joins TRBV5-1 and TRBJ2-3, with 7 bases matching TRBD2. Germline-derived CDR1 and CDR2 are SGHRS and YFSETQ. J gave up 1 base and V 4 bases, and 15 bases lay outside the gene matches. The CDR3 sequence is 18 residues long. DNA of the CDR3: TGCGCCAGCAGCCCCGACCCCTTGACTAGCTTTGGCACAGATACGCAGTATTTT. Amino acids: CASSPDPLTSFGTDTQYF.

The genes are TRBV11-2 and TRBJ1-1, with D hard to call. CDR1 is SGHAT, CDR2 FQNNGV, per germline. The CDR3 runs 13 residues. Trimming removed 2 bases at V and 3 bases at J, with 7 bases between. The CDR3 DNA reads as TGTGCCAGCAGCTTATGGCGGGACACTGAAGCTTTCTTT. It codes for CASSLWRDTEAFF.

The chain uses TRBV2 and TRBJ1-2, with D unresolved. CDR1 is SNHLY, CDR2 FYNNEI, per germline. V lost 5 bases and J 3 bases, leaving 7 bases between the germline ends. This CDR3 is built from 12 residues. Here the CDR3 reads CASSSAYYGYTF. CDR3 sequence (DNA): TGTGCCAGCAGTTCAGCGTACTATGGCTACACCTTC.

The chain joins TRBV11-3 to TRBJ2-2; 10 positions agree with TRBD2. The length of the CDR3 is 16 residues. With V trimmed by 5 bases and J by 5 bases, 8 bases remained unmatched. Germline CDR1 is SGHNT and CDR2 is YENEEA. The CDR3 reads CASSKALAGVTGELFF. The DNA of the CDR3 is TGTGCCAGCAGCAAGGCTCTAGCGGGGGTTACCGGGGAGCTGTTTTTT.

The chain employs TRBV19 and TRBJ1-2; perhaps TRBD1 as D (6 bases). The CDR3 sequence is 15 residues long. CDR1 and CDR2 from the germline V gene are LNHDA and SQIVND (reference sequence). Trimming removed 5 bases from V and 4 bases from J, with 17 bases in between. As DNA, the CDR3 is TGTGCCAGTAGTCCTCGGGACACTCCCGCCTATGGCTACACCTTC. As protein: CASSPRDTPAYGYTF. Together with reference TRBV19 and TRBJ1-2, the CDR3 gives the full variable domain: DGGITQSPKYLFRKEGQNVTLSCEQNLNHDAMYWYRQDPGQGLRLIYYSQIVNDFQKGDIAEGYSVSREKKESFPLTVTSAQKNPTAFYLCASSPRDTPAYGYTFGSGTRLTVV.

V is TRBV5-6 and J is TRBJ1-2; TRBD1 aligns across 7 bases. Trimming at V came to 0 bases and at J to 10 bases, leaving 9 bases not matched to a gene. The CDR3 length is 14 residues. Germline loops: CDR1 SGHDT, CDR2 YYEEEE. CDR3 coding DNA: TGTGCCAGCAGCTTGGAGGGGGCAGGATCAAACTACACCTTC. This sequence encodes CASSLEGAGSNYTF. Based on the CDR3 plus reference TRBV5-6 and TRBJ1-2, the full variable domain is DAGVTQSPTHLIKTRGQQVTLRCSPKSGHDTVSWYQQALGQGPQFIFQYYEEEERQRGNFPDRFSGHQFPNYSSELNVNALLLGDSALYLCASSLEGAGSNYTFGSGTRLTVV.

The chain carries TRBV27 and TRBJ2-3; D is possibly TRBD1 (6 bases). V dropped 0 bases and J dropped 6 bases, with 28 bases sitting between them. CDR1 is MNHEY and CDR2 is SMNVEV in the germline V gene (reference sequence). The CDR3 consists of 20 residues. The CDR3 DNA sequence: TGTGCCAGCAGTTTATCAAGTTTGGGCGTGGGGGCAGTCGACACGGATACGCAGTATTTT. Translated, it gives CASSLSSLGVGAVDTDTQYF.

This sequence joins TRBV23-1 and TRBJ1-2; the match to TRBD1 covers 7 bases. TRBV23-1 carries the ORF label, with uncertain function. J was trimmed by 4 bases and V by 2 bases; bases with no gene match: 13. The CDR3 is 17 residues long. This chain's CDR3 is CASSQLPTGDSSYGYTF. DNA for the CDR3: TGCGCCAGCAGTCAACTCCCCACAGGGGATAGTAGCTATGGCTACACCTTC.

The gene calls are TRBV9 and TRBJ2-7, with 7 bases aligning to TRBD1. CDR1 is SGDLS and CDR2 is YYNGEE in the germline V gene. This CDR3 region has 12 residues. Trimming removed 2 bases from V and 7 bases from J; junction bases left unmatched: 3. CDR3 DNA: TGTGCCAGCAGCGTCACAGGGGAGGAGCAGTACTTC. Its translation: CASSVTGEEQYF. The full variable domain, rest sourced from reference TRBV9 and TRBJ2-7, is DSGVTQTPKHLITATGQRVTLRCSPRSGDLSVYWYQQSLDQGLQFLIQYYNGEERAKGNILERFSAQQFPDLHSELNLSSLELGDSALYFCASSVTGEEQYFGPGTRLTVT.

The V and J genes are TRBV6-1 and TRBJ1-2, with 7 bases aligning to TRBD1. The CDR3 runs to 14 residues. With 8 bases clipped from V and 0 bases from J, the junction kept 6 bases outside the gene matches. Germline CDR1 MNHNS, CDR2 SASEGT. CDR3 amino acids: CASRVQGSNYGYTF. The CDR3 DNA reads as TGTGCCAGCCGGGTACAGGGGTCTAACTATGGCTACACCTTC.

The chain is built from TRBV19 and TRBJ1-1; D is unclear. V shed 3 bases and J shed 1 base, with 6 bases lying between them. Per the germline V gene, CDR1 is LNHDA and CDR2 is SQIVND (reference sequence). The CDR3 extends over 13 amino acids. The CDR3 region has the DNA TGTGCCAGTAGTATGTCCAGGAACACTGAAGCTTTCTTT. Translation gives CASSMSRNTEAFF.

The chain uses TRBV10-3 and TRBJ2-3, with D possibly TRBD2 on 5 matching bases. The CDR3 totals 14 residues. CDR1 is ENHRY, CDR2 SYGVKD, per germline. V lost 2 bases to trimming and J lost 5 bases, with 11 bases between them. The CDR3 coding sequence is TGTGCCATCAGTGAGCAGGACGGGGAAGATACGCAGTATTTT. Amino acid sequence: CAISEQDGEDTQYF.

The chain carries TRBV18 and TRBJ2-7, with D possibly matching TRBD2 (6 bases). CDR3 size: 15 residues. Between the trimmed V and J ends, which lost 3 bases and 5 bases, there was a span of 17 bases. Per germline, CDR1 KGHSH and CDR2 LQKENI. The CDR3 nucleotides are TGTGCCAGCTCACCCTTACAGGTGGCGGGGAACGAGCAGTACTTC. It translates to CASSPLQVAGNEQYF.

The chain employs TRBV19 and TRBJ1-4; perhaps TRBD1 as D (5 bases). Germline V gene lookup returns CDR1 LNHDA and CDR2 SQIVND (reference sequence). The CDR3 spans 14 residues. V was clipped by 3 bases and J by 8 bases, with 13 bases between them. The CDR3 DNA sequence: TGTGCCAGTAGTATGAGGGACTACCAGGAAAAACTGTTTTTT. Protein sequence: CASSMRDYQEKLFF. Together with reference TRBV19 and TRBJ1-4, the CDR3 gives the full variable domain: DGGITQSPKYLFRKEGQNVTLSCEQNLNHDAMYWYRQDPGQGLRLIYYSQIVNDFQKGDIAEGYSVSREKKESFPLTVTSAQKNPTAFYLCASSMRDYQEKLFFGSGTQLSVL.

The gene calls are TRBV19 and TRBJ2-3; D is undetermined. The CDR3 is 17 residues long. Germline CDR1 reads LNHDA; CDR2 reads SQIVND (reference sequence). Trimming removed 1 base from V and 3 bases from J, with 17 bases in between. For the CDR3, the DNA is TGTGCCAGTAGTATAGGCCGGAACAGCCTCCTAACAGATACGCAGTATTTT. Its translation: CASSIGRNSLLTDTQYF.

The chain couples TRBV20-1 to TRBJ1-1; D unresolved. The CDR3 covers 11 residues. Trimming took off 5 bases at V and 11 bases at J, with 15 bases between the two ends. The germline gives CDR1 DFQATT, CDR2 SNEGSKA (reference sequence). CDR3 sequence reads: CSAEVTIRAFF. The DNA for the CDR3 is TGCAGTGCTGAGGTTACAATACGGGCTTTCTTT.

This chain uses TRBV9 with TRBJ1-2, with D unresolved. The CDR3 contains 14 residues. V shed 3 bases and J shed 3 bases, with 12 bases lying between them. Germline V gives CDR1 SGDLS, CDR2 YYNGEE. The CDR3 region is CASSATGVYYGYTF. CDR3 in DNA: TGTGCCAGCAGCGCCACCGGGGTTTACTATGGCTACACCTTC.

V is TRBV2 and J is TRBJ1-2; 7 bases map to TRBD1. Looked up from germline, CDR1 is SNHLY and CDR2 is FYNNEI. This CDR3 is 13 amino acids long. The trim removed 10 bases at V and 2 bases at J, leaving 7 bases unmatched. The CDR3 is CATFGTANYGYTF. The DNA for the CDR3 is TGTGCCACTTTTGGGACAGCAAACTATGGCTACACCTTC.

This CDR3 is CASRARVGVAFF. The CDR3 DNA is TGTGCCAGCAGAGCCCGTGTCGGGGTAGCTTTCTTT. The genes are TRBV7-6 and TRBJ1-1; D not resolved. In germline, CDR1 is SGHVS, CDR2 FNYEAQ. V was trimmed by 6 bases and J by 10 bases, leaving 15 bases between them. The CDR3 contains 12 residues.

The V call is TRBV6-1, the J call TRBJ1-2, with D hard to call. The CDR3 runs 13 residues. Germline CDR1 and CDR2: MNHNS and SASEGT. The V end was cut by 8 bases, the J end by 0 bases, with 10 bases between. Here the CDR3 reads CASRDGANYGYTF. In DNA form, the CDR3 reads TGTGCCAGCCGAGACGGGGCTAACTATGGCTACACCTTC.

The chain couples TRBV6-5 to TRBJ2-3, with a tentative D call TRBD2 (6 bases). This CDR3 region has 15 residues. V was clipped by 6 bases and J by 3 bases, with 16 bases between them. The germline V gene has CDR1 MNHEY and CDR2 SVGAGI. For the CDR3, the DNA is TGTGCCAGCAGAGGAGGGGCAGAGGGAACAGATACGCAGTATTTT. It codes for CASRGGAEGTDTQYF.

The CDR3 nucleotides are TGTGCCAGCAGCGAAGGACATCCAAAACAATATACTGAGCAGTTCTTC. Protein product: CASSEGHPKQYTEQFF. The chain links TRBV7-9 to TRBJ2-1; TRBD1 might be the D (5 bases). The CDR3 spans 16 residues. CDR1 SEHNR and CDR2 FQNEAQ come from the germline V gene (reference sequence). V lost 5 bases to trimming and J lost 9 bases, with 23 bases between them.

V gene TRBV6-1 combines with J gene TRBJ2-1; D is perhaps TRBD2 (7 bases). CDR3 length: 13 residues. V was pared by 5 bases and J by 7 bases, with 12 bases between. Per germline, CDR1 MNHNS and CDR2 SASEGT. CDR3 sequence (DNA): TGTGCCAGCAGTCACGGGGGGCCGAATGAGCAGTTCTTC. This sequence encodes CASSHGGPNEQFF.